Many counts were recorded for the clone carrying this T cell receptor beta chain. Its antigen remains unidentified. The TCR cDNA carried a universal primer site and UMIs from 5'RACE template switching. MiXCR, applied by TCRdb to the 5' RACE reads, yields one record per CDR3 protein. The sample yields a few hundred thousand distinct CDR3 sequences, 3.6% seen once. These data belong to a study of T cells after yellow fever vaccination. General study results and limits: Overall, a small share of clonotypes was seen in both CD4 and CD8 compartments. Post-booster samples contained most primary-vaccination clones (approximately 95% CD4, around 89% CD8).

The CDR3 sequence is 15 residues long. V was trimmed by 5 bases and J by 0 bases, leaving 11 bases between them. CDR1 is WNHNN, CDR2 SYGVQD, per germline (reference sequence). This clonotype originated in a man aged 18 to 30 who received the YFV17D yellow fever vaccine. The chain is built from TRBV10-1 and TRBJ2-1; D perhaps matches TRBD1 (5 bases). The starting material was PBMCs, obtained on the day of the yellow fever booster vaccination. In DNA, the CDR3 is TGCGCCAGCAGTAGACAGAGATACTCCTACAATGAGCAGTTCTTC. Its translation: CASSRQRYSYNEQFF.